This T cell receptor (beta chain) was captured by sequencing in a study of cytomegalovirus exposure and HLA in healthy donors. J was trimmed by 7 bases and V by 6 bases; bases with no gene match: 15. CDR3 length equals 16 residues. CDR1 and CDR2 (germline): MDHEN, SYDVKM. The PCR had 60 Vbeta and 13 Jbeta primers. The method was immunoSEQ multiplex PCR; TCRdb's version includes in-frame clones alone and lacks a portion of them. The sample has 200,000 to 250,000 clones; over 60% are singletons. Specimen: PBMCs. V usage is TRBV28 and J usage is TRBJ2-4; 7 nucleotides match TRBD2. The clonotype comes from a young man in good health and CMV-seronegative. In nucleotides, the CDR3 is TGTGCCAGCAGCCGTGGAAAAACGGGAGGAACCAACATTCAGTACTTC. Translating gives CASSRGKTGGTNIQYF.